Each of the 8 T cell receptor beta chains below was sequenced from the same sample in a study of cytomegalovirus exposure and HLA in healthy donors. The PCR contained 60 Vbeta and 13 Jbeta primers. Assay used: immunoSEQ multiplex PCR; TCRdb lists only in-frame clones, some missing. Of around 120,000 clones in the sample, 81% were seen once. The sample was PBMCs. These receptors were obtained from a man aged 18 to 29 in good health and CMV-seronegative.

In the case of this clone: The CDR3 does not close with the conserved phenylalanine or tryptophan, likely indicating a read error. This chain joins TRBV6-5 and TRBJ1-1; the D gene is possibly TRBD1 (5 bases). The germline CDR1 and CDR2 sequences are MNHEY and SVGAGI. V was pared by 0 bases and J by 0 bases, with 8 bases between. The CDR3 spans 15 residues. This CDR3 reads CASSYSTDMNTEAFL. The CDR3 coding sequence is TGTGCCAGCAGTTACTCGACAGATATGAACACTGAAGCTTTCCTT.

V usage is TRBV28 and J usage is TRBJ2-4; 9 nucleotides line up with TRBD1. Germline CDR1 MDHEN, CDR2 SYDVKM. Unmatched junction bases numbered 1, after V lost 3 bases and J lost 1 base. CDR3 size: 15 residues. The CDR3 region is CASSFGTGAKNIQYF. CDR3 nucleotide sequence: TGTGCCAGCAGTTTTGGGACAGGGGCCAAAAACATTCAGTACTTC.

The rearrangement links TRBV2 to TRBJ1-2; TRBD1 is a possible D gene (6 bases). CDR3 length: 12 residues. Germline V gene lookup returns CDR1 SNHLY and CDR2 FYNNEI. Between the trimmed V and J ends, which lost 7 bases and 8 bases, there was a span of 14 bases. The CDR3 sequence is CASIRGGGGYTF. In DNA form, the CDR3 reads TGTGCCAGCATAAGGGGGGGCGGGGGCTACACCTTC.

The J gene is TRBJ1-4, the V gene TRBV25-1; tentatively, D is TRBD1 (6 bases). This CDR3 spans 18 amino acids. The V end was cut by 0 bases, the J end by 3 bases, with 17 bases between. Germline V lookup: CDR1 MGHDK, CDR2 SYGVNS. CDR3 DNA sequence: TGTGCCAGCAGTGAATATCAAGGTTCAGGACAGCCTAATGAAAAACTGTTTTTT. Its protein product is CASSEYQGSGQPNEKLFF.

V and J are TRBV19 and TRBJ2-1; 9 bases map to TRBD1. V lost 6 bases to trimming and J lost 10 bases; unmatched junction nucleotides: 13. CDR3 length: 15 amino acids. In germline, CDR1 is LNHDA, CDR2 SQIVND (reference sequence). The CDR3 here is CASRGQGPLFAEQFF. The CDR3 DNA sequence: TGTGCCAGTAGGGGACAGGGACCGCTTTTCGCAGAGCAGTTCTTC.

V usage is TRBV7-9 and J usage is TRBJ1-6; D not resolved. The CDR3 consists of 15 residues. The germline V gene has CDR1 SEHNR and CDR2 FQNEAQ (reference sequence). V was pared by 4 bases and J by 7 bases, with 14 bases between. CDR3 sequence reads: CASSSRGGPNSPLHF. CDR3 in DNA: TGTGCCAGCAGCTCACGGGGAGGGCCCAATTCACCCCTCCACTTT.

This clone was seen only once. V is TRBV4-3 and J is TRBJ1-4, with a weak D call TRBD1 (5 bases). CDR1 LGHNA and CDR2 YSLEER come from the germline V gene. V was shortened by 0 bases and J by 0 bases, with 8 bases between the two germline ends. This CDR3 contains 16 residues. The CDR3 bases are TGCGCCAGCAGCCAAGATGGGGCACCAACTAATGAAAAACTGTTTTTT. This gives the protein CASSQDGAPTNEKLFF.

The chain links TRBV9 to TRBJ1-2; D not certain. V gave up 3 bases and J gave up 7 bases, with 16 bases separating them. Germline-derived CDR1 and CDR2 are SGDLS and YYNGEE. This CDR3 is built from 14 residues. The CDR3 DNA follows: TGTGCCAGCAGCGCCGAGTCACGTAACCCTGGCTACACCTTC. Protein: CASSAESRNPGYTF.